This entry features one T cell receptor (beta chain) sequence. Its recognized antigen is unknown. No per-base quality is available; no much larger clone lies one base away. Another Seattle source contributed samples from volunteer blood donors who had recovered from COVID-19. Collaborating institutions collected whole blood in K2EDTA tubes following their own protocols. For TCRbeta analysis, collaborators shipped samples as frozen whole blood, isolated PBMCs, or DNA extracted from either of those sample types. TCRbeta CDR3 regions were amplified from genomic DNA by means of the immunoSEQ Assay, a bias-controlled multiplex PCR. Under the source paper's analysis protocol: Nucleated cell counts per sample were estimated from amplification of reference gene primers within the assay. To quantify the absolute abundance of each unique TCRbeta CDR3 rearrangement, sequence reads were collapsed and filtered. For each sample, productive Simpson clonality was calculated by taking the square root of Simpson's diversity index across productive rearrangements. Sourced from immuneACCESS, this table was stored by TCRdb with only in-frame sequences that have V and J called. A share of the clones is absent; for the studies checked, an unresolved V gene accounts for under half, and the remainder has no known explanation. The D gene and trimming were derived from the DNA, and the V and J assignments and clone size from that table. This sample lists 110,000 to 150,000 clones; around 80% were detected once. Approximately 3.5% of the sample is taken by the ten largest.

This record comes from a study of blood T cell repertoires in COVID-19 (dated by TCRdb to about 2020). Broadly, across the study: The collaborator samples originated in the United States, Italy and Spain and spanned the acute and convalescent phases of COVID-19. A de-identified subject ID, COVID-19 status, age in years and sex were almost always included in the sample metadata. The repertoires were made available in a free public database intended to serve as a resource for research on the immune response to SARS-CoV-2. Where available, HLA class I and class II types were obtained from metadata supplied by the sample provider rather than from assay-based typing. Deeply sampled blood TCRbeta repertoires from subjects exposed to, actively infected with, or recovered from COVID-19 were included in the dataset. The material from the prospective study consisted of cDNA or gDNA derived from T cells, B-cell-depleted T cells, or PBMCs. Samples were obtained from the ongoing ImmuneRACE study (first 160 participants) and from over a thousand subjects provided by 6 global collaborators.

Broad study findings and their caveats: The amount of clinical and demographic metadata varied by source and participant and was provided uncurated.

The CDR3 covers 14 residues, taking in both the cysteine and the phenylalanine. Here the CDR3 DNA is all that survives: 42 bases in frame from base 1. The germline V gene specifies KGHSH as CDR1 and LQKENI as CDR2. Between the V and J ends, shortened by 2 bases and 4 bases respectively, the junction contains 12 bases. The sequencing sample was made of peripheral blood. The chain is made from TRBV18 and TRBJ2-7, with the D gene uncertain. The sequence derives from a man between 65 and 80 years old who had recovered from COVID-19. The base sequence is TGTGCCAGCTCACCATTCCAACAGTCATACGAGCAGTACTTC. Its product reads: CASSPFQQSYEQYF.